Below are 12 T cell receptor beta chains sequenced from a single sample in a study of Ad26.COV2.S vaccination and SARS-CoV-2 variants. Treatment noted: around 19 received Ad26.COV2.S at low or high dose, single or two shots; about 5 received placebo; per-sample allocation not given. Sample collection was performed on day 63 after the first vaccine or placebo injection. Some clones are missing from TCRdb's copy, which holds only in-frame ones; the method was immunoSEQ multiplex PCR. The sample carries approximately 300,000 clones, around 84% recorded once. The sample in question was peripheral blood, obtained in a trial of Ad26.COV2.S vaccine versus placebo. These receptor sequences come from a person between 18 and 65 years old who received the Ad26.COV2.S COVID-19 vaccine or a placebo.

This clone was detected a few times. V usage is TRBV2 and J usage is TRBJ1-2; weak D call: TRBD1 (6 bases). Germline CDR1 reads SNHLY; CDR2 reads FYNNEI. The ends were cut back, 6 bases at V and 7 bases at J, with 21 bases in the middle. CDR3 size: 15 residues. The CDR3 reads CASRGATGIRSGYTF. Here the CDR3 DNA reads TGTGCCAGCAGGGGCGCCACAGGGATTCGAAGTGGCTACACCTTC.

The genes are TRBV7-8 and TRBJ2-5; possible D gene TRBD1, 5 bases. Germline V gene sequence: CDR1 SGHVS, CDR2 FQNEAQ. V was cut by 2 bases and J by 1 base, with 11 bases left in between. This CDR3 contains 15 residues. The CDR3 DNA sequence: TGTGCCAGCAGCTTACAGGGAAAGAGCCAAGAGACCCAGTACTTC. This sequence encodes CASSLQGKSQETQYF.

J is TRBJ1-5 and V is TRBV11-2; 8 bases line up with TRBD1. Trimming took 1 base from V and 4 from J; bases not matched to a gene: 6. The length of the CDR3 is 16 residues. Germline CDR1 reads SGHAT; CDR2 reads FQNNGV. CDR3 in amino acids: CASSLGPTGVNQPQHF. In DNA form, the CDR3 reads TGTGCCAGCAGCTTAGGTCCGACAGGGGTGAATCAGCCCCAGCATTTT.

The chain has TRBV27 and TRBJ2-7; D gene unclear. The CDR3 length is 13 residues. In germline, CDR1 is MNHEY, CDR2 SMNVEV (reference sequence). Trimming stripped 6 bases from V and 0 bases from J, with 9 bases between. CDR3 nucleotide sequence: TGTGCCAGCAGAGAGGACGTCTCCTACGAGCAGTACTTC. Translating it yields CASREDVSYEQYF.

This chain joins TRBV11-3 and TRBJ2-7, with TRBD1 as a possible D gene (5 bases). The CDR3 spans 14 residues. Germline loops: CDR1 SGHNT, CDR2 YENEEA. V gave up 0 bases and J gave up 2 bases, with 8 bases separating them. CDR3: CASSLDGATYEQYF. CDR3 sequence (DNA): TGTGCCAGCAGCTTAGATGGGGCAACCTACGAGCAGTACTTC. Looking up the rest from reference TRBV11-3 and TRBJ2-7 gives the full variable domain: EAGVVQSPRYKIIEKKQPVAFWCNPISGHNTLYWYLQNLGQGPELLIRYENEEAVDDSQLPKDRFSAERLKGVDSTLKIQPAELGDSAVYLCASSLDGATYEQYFGPGTRLTVT.

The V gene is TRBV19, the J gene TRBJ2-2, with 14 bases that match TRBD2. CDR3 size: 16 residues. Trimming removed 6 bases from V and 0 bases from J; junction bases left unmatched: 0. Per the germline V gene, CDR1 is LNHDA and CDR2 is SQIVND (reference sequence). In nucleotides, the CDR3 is TGTGCCAGTAGGACTAGCGGGGGGGCGAACACCGGGGAGCTGTTTTTT. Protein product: CASRTSGGANTGELFF.

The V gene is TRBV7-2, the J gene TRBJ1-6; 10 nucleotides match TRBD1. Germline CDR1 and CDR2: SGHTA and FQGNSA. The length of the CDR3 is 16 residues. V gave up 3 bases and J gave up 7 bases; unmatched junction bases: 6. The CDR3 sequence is CASSFGRDRGNSPLHF. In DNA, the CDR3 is TGTGCCAGCAGCTTCGGCCGGGACAGGGGAAATTCACCCCTCCACTTT.

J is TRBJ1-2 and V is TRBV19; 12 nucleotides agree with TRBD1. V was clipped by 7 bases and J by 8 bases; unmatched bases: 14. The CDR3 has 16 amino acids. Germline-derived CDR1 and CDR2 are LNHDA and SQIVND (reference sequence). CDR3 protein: CASTGLRGQGAGGYTF. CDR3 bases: TGTGCCAGTACCGGTTTAAGGGGACAGGGGGCCGGAGGCTACACCTTC.

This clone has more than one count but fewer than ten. As DNA, the CDR3 is TGCGCCAGCAGCATCCGGGACGGGAGTTCACCCCTCCACTTT. As protein: CASSIRDGSSPLHF. The chain links TRBV23-1 to TRBJ1-6, with D possibly matching TRBD1 (5 bases). TRBV23-1 belongs to the ORF category, with a function that is uncertain. CDR3 length equals 14 residues. V was clipped by 6 bases and J by 9 bases, with 15 bases between them.

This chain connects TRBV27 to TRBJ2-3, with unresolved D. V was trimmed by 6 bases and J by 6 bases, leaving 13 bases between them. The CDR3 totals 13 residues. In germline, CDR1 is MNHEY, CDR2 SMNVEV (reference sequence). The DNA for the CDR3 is TGTGCCAGCAGCCGATGGGGAAGTGATACGCAGTATTTT. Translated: CASSRWGSDTQYF.

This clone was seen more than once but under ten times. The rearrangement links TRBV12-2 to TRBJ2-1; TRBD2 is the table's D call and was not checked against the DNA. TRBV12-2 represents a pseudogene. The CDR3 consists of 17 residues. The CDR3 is CASRSSRLAGSYNEQFF. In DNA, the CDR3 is TGTGCAAGTCGCTCCTCCCGACTAGCGGGGTCCTACAATGAGCAGTTCTTC.

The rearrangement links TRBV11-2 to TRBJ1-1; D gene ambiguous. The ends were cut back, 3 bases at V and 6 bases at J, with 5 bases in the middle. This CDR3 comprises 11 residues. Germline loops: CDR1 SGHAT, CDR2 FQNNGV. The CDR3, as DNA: TGTGCCAGCAGCTTCGTCGCTGAAGCTTTCTTT. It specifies CASSFVAEAFF.